Listed below are T cell receptor beta chains from one sample, sequenced in a study of cytomegalovirus exposure and HLA in healthy donors. Sequenced by immunoSEQ multiplex PCR; TCRdb stores in-frame clones only, minus some. The sample lists over 100,000 clones, 77% seen once, with 4.2% in the top ten. Sequencing used PBMCs. These receptors all come from a male donor in good health and CMV-seropositive. CDR3s include the opening cysteine and the closing phenylalanine or tryptophan. D genes are given only for firm matches. Clone size, where shown, is once, few, many, or a class for clones that have expanded.

TRBV5-1,NA,NA,TRBJ1-5,TGCGCCAGCAGCCGTATGGGGGGGCGTGATCAGCCCCAGCATTTT,CASSRMGGRDQPQHF
TRBV7-9,NA,NA,TRBJ2-4,TGTGCCAGCAGCTTTGGGGGCACCGCCAAAAACAGTCAGTACTTC,CASSFGGTAKNSQYF
TRBV27,NA,TRBD1,TRBJ1-2,TGTGCCAGCAGTCCGGGGGACAGCTGTAACTATGGCTACACCTTC,CASSPGDSCNYGYTF
TRBV2,NA,TRBD2,TRBJ2-5,TGTGCCAGCAGTCTAGCGGGGCCAACCCAAGAGACCCAGTACTTC,CASSLAGPTQETQYF
TRBV28,NA,NA,TRBJ2-7,TGTGCCAGCAGTTTGATTAGGGCAGGGGTCGAGCAGTACTTC,CASSLIRAGVEQYF
TRBV27,NA,NA,TRBJ2-1,TGTGCCAGCAGTTTTGGAGGACTTTCCTACAATGAGCAGTTCTTC,CASSFGGLSYNEQFF
TRBV9,NA,TRBD2,TRBJ2-2,TGTGCCAGCAGCGACCTAGCGGGAGTCGCCGGGGAGCTGTTTTTT,CASSDLAGVAGELFF
TRBV27,NA,NA,TRBJ1-2,TGTGCCAGCAGTTCTCGGGGTCCCTATGGCTACACCTTC,CASSSRGPYGYTF
TRBV4-2,NA,TRBD2,TRBJ2-2,TGTGCCAGCAGCCCGATAGCGGGAGCAACCGGGGAGCTGTTTTTT,CASSPIAGATGELFF
TRBV6-5,NA,NA,TRBJ1-1,TGTGCCAGCAGTGCGATGGTGAACACTGAAGCTTTCTTT,CASSAMVNTEAFF
TRBV5-1,NA,NA,TRBJ1-5,TGCGCCAGCAGCCCTCGGGGGGGTCAGCCCCAGCATTTT,CASSPRGGQPQHF
TRBV13,NA,TRBD2,TRBJ2-1,TGTGCCAGCAGCTTATTGGGGGAGGGGTACAATGAGCAGTTCTTC,CASSLLGEGYNEQFF
TRBV2,NA,NA,TRBJ2-3,TGTGCCAGCAGCGCCTGGACAAGCCGAGAGGCTACGCAGTATTTT,CASSAWTSREATQYF
TRBV19,NA,NA,TRBJ1-5,TGTGCCAGTGAGCGGGGGTTGAGCAATCAGCCCCAGCATTTT,CASERGLSNQPQHF
TRBV5-1,NA,TRBD1,TRBJ1-3,TGCGCCAGCAGCCTTGGAATCGACAGGGGTGGAAACACCATATATTTT,CASSLGIDRGGNTIYF
TRBV11-2,NA,TRBD1,TRBJ1-1,TGTGCCAGCAGCTTAGCCCCGACAGGGAGAAACACTGAAGCTTTCTTT,CASSLAPTGRNTEAFF
TRBV6-1,few,NA,TRBJ1-3,TGTGCCAGCAGGGCAAGCTCTGGAAACACCATATATTTT,CASRASSGNTIYF
TRBV7-9,few,NA,TRBJ1-4,TGTGCCAGCAGCTTAGATCCCTCGGGGGAAAAACTGTTTTTT,CASSLDPSGEKLFF
TRBV6-5,NA,TRBD1,TRBJ2-7,TGTGCCAGCAGATTTGACAGGGGGCAGTACGAGCAGTACTTC,CASRFDRGQYEQYF
TRBV19,many,NA,TRBJ1-5,TGTGCCAGTAGCCCACGGGGGGATAGCAATCAGCCCCAGCATTTT,CASSPRGDSNQPQHF
TRBV28,few,NA,TRBJ2-6,TGTGCCAGCAGTTTCGTTGTCTCTGGGGCCAACGGCCTGACTTTC,CASSFVVSGANGLTF
TRBV5-1,NA,NA,TRBJ1-1,TGCGCCAGCAGCTTGGGTGGAGAGACTAACACTGAAGCTTTCTTT,CASSLGGETNTEAFF
TRBV30,NA,NA,TRBJ1-4,TGTGCCTGGAACGCAGACAGAACTAATGAAAAACTGTTTTTT,CAWNADRTNEKLFF
TRBV18,NA,NA,TRBJ2-1,TGTGCCAGCTCACCCCGAGGAAATGACTACAATGAGCAGTTCTTC,CASSPRGNDYNEQFF
TRBV9,NA,NA,TRBJ1-4,TGTGCCAGCAGCCTAGGGGTCACAGGACTAAATGAAAAACTGTTTTTT,CASSLGVTGLNEKLFF
TRBV9,once,TRBD2,TRBJ2-1,TGTGCCAGCAGCGTAGTGAGCGGGAGGGTGAGTGAGCAGTTCTTC,CASSVVSGRVSEQFF
TRBV28,NA,NA,TRBJ1-1,TGTGCCAGCTTCTCAACAGGCATGAACACTGAAGCTTTCTTT,CASFSTGMNTEAFF
TRBV28,NA,NA,TRBJ2-7,TGTGCCAGCAGTTTAACAGGCAACGAGCAGTACTTC,CASSLTGNEQYF
TRBV5-1,NA,TRBD1,TRBJ2-4,TGCGCCAGCAGCTTGCGCTTTAGGGACAGGGAAGCCAAAAACATTCAGTACTTC,CASSLRFRDREAKNIQYF
TRBV28,NA,NA,TRBJ2-7,TGTGCCAGCAACCGACAGGGAGCGGGCTCCTACGAGCAGTACTTC,CASNRQGAGSYEQYF
TRBV6-5,NA,TRBD1,TRBJ1-6,TGTGCCAGCAGAGAAACAGGGGGCCCAGATTCACCCCTCCACTTT,CASRETGGPDSPLHF
TRBV18,NA,NA,TRBJ1-3,TGTGCCAGCTCATCGACAAGGCCAGCCGGTGGAAACACCATATATTTT,CASSSTRPAGGNTIYF
TRBV5-1,NA,TRBD2,TRBJ2-2,TGCGCCAGCAGCCCCATGACTAGCGGGACGACCGGGGAGCTGTTTTTT,CASSPMTSGTTGELFF
TRBV6-4,medium-sized,TRBD2,TRBJ2-1,TGTGCCAGGACTAGCGGGAGCTCCTACAATGAGCAGTTCTTC,CARTSGSSYNEQFF
TRBV5-4,NA,NA,TRBJ2-7,TGTGCTTGCAAGCAGAAGGCGGCATACGAGCAGTACTTC,CACKQKAAYEQYF
TRBV29-1,few,TRBD2,TRBJ2-2,TGCAGCGTCGGACTAGCGGGGGCGGGGACCGGGGAGCTGTTTTTT,CSVGLAGAGTGELFF
TRBV28,NA,NA,TRBJ1-5,TGTGCCAGTGGCCGAATGGATCAGCCCCAGCATTTT,CASGRMDQPQHF
TRBV6-5,NA,NA,TRBJ1-5,TGTGCCAGCCGTAGCGGCGGGCAGCCCCAGCATTTT,CASRSGGQPQHF
TRBV19,few,TRBD1,TRBJ1-1,TGTGCCAGTAGTATTTCCGGGACAGGGTTAACTGAAGCTTTCTTT,CASSISGTGLTEAFF
TRBV7-2,NA,NA,TRBJ2-3,TGTGCCAGCAGCTTAGTCGGTCCGCCCGATACGCAGTATTTT,CASSLVGPPDTQYF
TRBV7-2,NA,NA,TRBJ1-1,TGTGCCAGCAGCTCCACAGGTATCACTGAAGCTTTCTTT,CASSSTGITEAFF
TRBV19,NA,NA,TRBJ1-2,TGTGCCAGTAAACCCCCGGAGGGCTACTATGGCTACACCTTC,CASKPPEGYYGYTF
TRBV28,NA,TRBD1,TRBJ1-1,TGTGCCAGCAGTATACCGACAGGGGACACTGAAGCTTTCTTT,CASSIPTGDTEAFF
TRBV29-1,once,TRBD2,TRBJ2-5,TGCAGCGTTGAGCGGGGGGCAGGGGAGACCCAGTACTTC,CSVERGAGETQYF
TRBV6-5,NA,TRBD1,TRBJ2-2,TGTGCCAGCACCGAGGGACAGCGTTTTGGGGAGCTGTTTTTT,CASTEGQRFGELFF